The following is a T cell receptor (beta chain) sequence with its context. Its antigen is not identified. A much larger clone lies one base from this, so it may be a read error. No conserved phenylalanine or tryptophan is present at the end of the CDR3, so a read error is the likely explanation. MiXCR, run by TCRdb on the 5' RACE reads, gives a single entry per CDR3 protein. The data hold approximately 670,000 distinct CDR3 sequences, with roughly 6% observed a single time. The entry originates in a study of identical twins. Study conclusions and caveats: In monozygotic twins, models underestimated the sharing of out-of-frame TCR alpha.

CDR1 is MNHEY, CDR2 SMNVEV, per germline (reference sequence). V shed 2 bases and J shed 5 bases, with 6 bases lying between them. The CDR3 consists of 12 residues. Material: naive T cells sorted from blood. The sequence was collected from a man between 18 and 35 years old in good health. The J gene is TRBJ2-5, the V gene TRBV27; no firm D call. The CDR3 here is CASSLGSETQYY. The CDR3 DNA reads TGTGCCAGCAGTTTAGGTTCCGAGACCCAGTACTAC.